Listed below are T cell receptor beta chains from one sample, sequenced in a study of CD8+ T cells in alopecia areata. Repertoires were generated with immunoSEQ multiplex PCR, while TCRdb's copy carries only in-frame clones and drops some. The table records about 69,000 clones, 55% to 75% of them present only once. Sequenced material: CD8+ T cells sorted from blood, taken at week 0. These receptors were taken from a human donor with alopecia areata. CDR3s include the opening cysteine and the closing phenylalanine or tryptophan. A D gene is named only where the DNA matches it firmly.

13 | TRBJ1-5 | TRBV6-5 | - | CASRPTAYQPQHF
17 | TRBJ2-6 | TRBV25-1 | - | CASSEWGMGVGANVLTF
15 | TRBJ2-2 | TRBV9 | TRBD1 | CASSHGQGRTGELFF
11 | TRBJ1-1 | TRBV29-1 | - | CSADPGLEAFF
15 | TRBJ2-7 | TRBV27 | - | CASSLSGPRPNEQYF
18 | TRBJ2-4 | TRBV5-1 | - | CASSQPHIGGPGGFIQYF
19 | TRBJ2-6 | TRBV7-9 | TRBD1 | CASSPSKGTGVGGANVLTF
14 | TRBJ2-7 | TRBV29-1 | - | CSVAPTSGPNEQYF
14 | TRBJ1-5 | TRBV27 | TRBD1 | CASSWGRGYQPQHF
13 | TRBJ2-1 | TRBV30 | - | CAWTLGRYNEQFF
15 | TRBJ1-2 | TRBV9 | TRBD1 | CASSSTGGPNYGYTF
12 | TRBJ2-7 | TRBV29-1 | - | CSVEDRDDEQYF
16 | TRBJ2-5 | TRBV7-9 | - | CASSSRTAGYQETQYF
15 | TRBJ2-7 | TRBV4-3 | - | CASSPRDGTNYEQYF
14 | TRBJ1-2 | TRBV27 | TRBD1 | CASSPGGEGYGYTF
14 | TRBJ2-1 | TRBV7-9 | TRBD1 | CASSFDRAYNEQFF
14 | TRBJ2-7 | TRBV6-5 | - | CASSYSQGGYEQYF
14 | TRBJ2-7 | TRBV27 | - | CASSFIGNSYEQYF
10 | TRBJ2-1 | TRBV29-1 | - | CSVVDNEQFF
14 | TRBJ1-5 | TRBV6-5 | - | CASGEGYSNQPQHF
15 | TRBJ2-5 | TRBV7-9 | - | CASSLSLDPQETQYF
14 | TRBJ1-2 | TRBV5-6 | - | CASSSGLTNYGYTF
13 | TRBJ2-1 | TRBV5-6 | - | CASSSTSYNEQFF
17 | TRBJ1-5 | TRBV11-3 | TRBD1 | CASISSGGGHSNQPQHF
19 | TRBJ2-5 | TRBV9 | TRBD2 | CASSDGLAGGSLYQETQYF
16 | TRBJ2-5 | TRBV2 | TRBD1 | CASSELGTGTQETQYF
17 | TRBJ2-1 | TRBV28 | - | CASSLRSLLGSYNEQFF
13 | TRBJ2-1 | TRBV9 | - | CASSGLKYNEQFF
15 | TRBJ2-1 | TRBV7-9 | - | CASSPGGASYNEQFF
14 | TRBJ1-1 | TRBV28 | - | CASSPWAGNTEAFF
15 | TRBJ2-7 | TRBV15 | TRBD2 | CATSEGTSGSYEQYF
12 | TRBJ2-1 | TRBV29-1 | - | CSVEMGVDEQFF
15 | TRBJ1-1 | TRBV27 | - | CASSLSPDTNTEAFF
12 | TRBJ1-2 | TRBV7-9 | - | CASSESPDGYTF
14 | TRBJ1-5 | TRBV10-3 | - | CAISEGGRDQPQHF
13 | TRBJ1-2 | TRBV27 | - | CASSHGTPYGYTF
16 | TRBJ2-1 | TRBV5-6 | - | CASSPWPRDSYNEQFF
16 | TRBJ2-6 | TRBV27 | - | CASSHLWVSVPNVLTF
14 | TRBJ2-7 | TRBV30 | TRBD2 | CAWSVDLAAYEQYF
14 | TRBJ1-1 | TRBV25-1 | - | CASSPGRSDTEAFF
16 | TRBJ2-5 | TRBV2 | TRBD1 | CASSEPGQAPGETQYF
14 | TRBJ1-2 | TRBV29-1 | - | CSVEDLAVNYGYTF
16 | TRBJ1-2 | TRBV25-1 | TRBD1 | CASSARDRGKGYGHTF
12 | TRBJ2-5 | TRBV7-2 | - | CASSWTGLDEYF
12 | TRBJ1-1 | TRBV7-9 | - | CASSLGNRAAFF
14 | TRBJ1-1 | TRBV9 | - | CASSVGGAGTEAFF
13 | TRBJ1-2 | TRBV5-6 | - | CASSLGSNYGYTF
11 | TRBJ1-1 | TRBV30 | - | CAWSPLTEAFF
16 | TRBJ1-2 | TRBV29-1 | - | CSVVLVGGLPNYGYTF
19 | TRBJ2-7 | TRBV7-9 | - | CASSPAGGSFGTYSYEQYF
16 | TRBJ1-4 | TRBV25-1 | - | CASSEITRHFNEKLFF
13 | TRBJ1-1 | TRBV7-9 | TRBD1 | CASSLTGDTEAFF
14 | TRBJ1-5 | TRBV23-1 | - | CASSLDSNNQPQHF
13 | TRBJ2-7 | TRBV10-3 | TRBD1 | CAISVDRDYEQYF